The 25 T cell receptor beta chains presented below share a single source sample, sequenced in a study of blood T cell repertoires in COVID-19. Profiling relied on immunoSEQ multiplex PCR, and the TCRdb table lists in-frame clones only, not all of them. The profile shows 300,000 to 400,000 clones, 83% of them singletons. The sequencing input was peripheral blood. Every receptor here comes from a man aged 25 to 40 with active or convalescent COVID-19.

Here the CDR3 DNA reads TGTGCCAGCAGGACAGGGTGGCTTAACTATGGCTACACCTTC. Residues: CASRTGWLNYGYTF. The chain uses TRBV6-5 and TRBJ1-2; 7 bases are a match to TRBD1. CDR3 length: 14 residues. V gave up 6 bases and J gave up 1 base; unmatched junction bases: 5. Looked up from germline, CDR1 is MNHEY and CDR2 is SVGAGI.

The chain joins TRBV6-5 to TRBJ2-4, with 8 bases fitting TRBD2. This CDR3 is 16 amino acids long. Germline trimming cut 4 bases from V and 0 bases from J; bases unmatched to any gene: 5. CDR1 and CDR2 (germline): MNHEY, SVGAGI. The CDR3 region has the DNA TGTGCCAGCAGTTTAGCGGGGAGTCTAGCCAAAAACATTCAGTACTTC. This sequence encodes CASSLAGSLAKNIQYF.

This clone has a single count. The chain is built from TRBV7-9 and TRBJ1-3, with D unresolved. V shed 7 bases and J shed 0 bases, with 13 bases lying between them. Germline V CDR1 and CDR2: SEHNR, FQNEAQ (reference sequence). CDR3 length equals 15 residues. The chain's CDR3 is CASTNSRFSGNTIYF. The CDR3 nucleotides read TGTGCCAGCACCAATAGTCGGTTCTCTGGAAACACCATATATTTT.

A remark on this clone: The missing conserved phenylalanine or tryptophan at the end of this CDR3 makes a read error likely. It is unclear where the CDR3 begins or ends on the DNA, so no DNA is shown, and the CDR3 is as TCRdb lists it. V is TRBV27 and J is TRBJ2-7; the table's D gene call, TRBD2, was not cross checked with the DNA. Germline assignment: CDR1 MNHEY and CDR2 SMNVEV (reference sequence). A total of 11 residues make up the CDR3, ends included. The CDR3 here is CASSYGGRGSH.

The rearrangement joins TRBV2 to TRBJ2-7; 8 bases align to TRBD2. Germline loops: CDR1 SNHLY, CDR2 FYNNEI. The CDR3 runs 15 residues. Trimming cost V 7 bases and J 1 base; bases outside gene matches: 9. The CDR3 coding sequence is TGTGCCAGCAAAACAACGGGGGGGTCTTCCTACGAGCAGTACTTC. Its protein product is CASKTTGGSSYEQYF.

This chain joins TRBV19 and TRBJ2-7, with 9 bases that match TRBD2. There are 15 residues in the CDR3. CDR1 is LNHDA, CDR2 SQIVND, per germline (reference sequence). The V and J ends lost 6 bases and 6 bases, in that order; junction bases with no gene match: 12. DNA of the CDR3: TGTGCCAGTAGGGGAGCGGGGGGCGTTAGCGGCGAGCAGTACTTC. Protein product: CASRGAGGVSGEQYF.

V is TRBV6-2 or TRBV6-3 and J is TRBJ2-1, with D possibly being TRBD2 (5 bases). This CDR3 is 14 amino acids long. Germline V gene data show CDR1 as MNHEY and CDR2 as SVGEGT. Trimming shortened V by 6 bases and J by 5 bases, and 14 bases separated the two germline ends. The CDR3 DNA reads as TGTGCCAGCAGCTCTTTCGGGGTAAACAATGAGCAGTTCTTC. It encodes CASSSFGVNNEQFF.

The chain joins TRBV19 to TRBJ1-5; possible D gene TRBD1, 6 bases. CDR1 and CDR2 from the germline V gene are LNHDA and SQIVND (reference sequence). V lost 2 bases, J lost 6 bases, and 14 bases lay in between. The CDR3 loop spans 15 amino acids. In nucleotides, the CDR3 is TGTGCCAGTAGTATACAGGGGCAGGGGTTTCAGCCCCAGCATTTT. Residues: CASSIQGQGFQPQHF.

In this sample, this clone turned up once. The CDR3 spells CAWSVQGLSYEQYF. As DNA, the CDR3 is TGTGCCTGGAGTGTACAGGGTCTCTCCTACGAGCAGTACTTC. The chain combines TRBV30 with TRBJ2-7; perhaps TRBD1 as D (6 bases). Germline values: CDR1 GTSNPN, CDR2 SVGIG (reference sequence). The length of the CDR3 is 14 residues. With 0 bases removed from V and 0 bases from J, the gap between germline ends came to 9 bases.

The J gene is TRBJ2-2, the V gene TRBV7-2; 10 bases fit TRBD1. The CDR3 spans 15 residues. After removal of 5 bases from V and 3 bases from J, the junction contained 3 bases not matched to a gene. CDR1 and CDR2 from the germline V gene are SGHTA and FQGNSA. The CDR3 DNA reads as TGTGCCAGCAGCCGGGACAGGGGCGACACCGGGGAGCTGTTTTTT. Protein sequence: CASSRDRGDTGELFF.

The rearrangement links TRBV7-5 to TRBJ2-1; TRBD2 reflects the table's D call only, with no check against the DNA. TRBV7-5 is a documented pseudogene. The CDR3 loop spans 19 amino acids. The CDR3 here is CVRSLDPLGLAGDNNEQFF. For the CDR3, the DNA is TGTGTCAGAAGCTTAGACCCCCTCGGACTAGCGGGGGACAACAATGAGCAGTTCTTC.

This chain connects TRBV28 to TRBJ2-2; a possible D gene is TRBD1 (6 bases). There are 14 residues in the CDR3. Trimming removed 5 bases from V and 6 bases from J, with 13 bases in between. Looked up from germline, CDR1 is MDHEN and CDR2 is SYDVKM. CDR3: CASSLQGRAGELFF. The CDR3, as DNA: TGTGCCAGCAGTCTACAGGGTCGGGCCGGGGAGCTGTTTTTT.

This clone was observed a handful of times. The chain recombines TRBV4-2 with TRBJ1-5; tentatively, D is TRBD1 (6 bases). The CDR3 runs to 16 residues. The germline V gene encodes CDR1 LGHNA and CDR2 YNFKEQ. V dropped 0 bases and J dropped 7 bases, with 16 bases sitting between them. The CDR3 here is CASSQEWAGVDQPQHF. CDR3 in DNA: TGTGCCAGCAGCCAAGAGTGGGCAGGGGTAGACCAGCCCCAGCATTTT.

The chain has TRBV2 and TRBJ1-1; D possibly corresponds to TRBD1 (5 bases). Trimming removed 7 bases from V and 1 base from J, with 13 bases in between. Germline CDR1 and CDR2: SNHLY and FYNNEI. This CDR3 region has 14 residues. CDR3: CASNPLTENTEAFF. DNA for the CDR3: TGTGCCAGCAACCCGTTGACAGAGAACACTGAAGCTTTCTTT.

V usage is TRBV10-3 and J usage is TRBJ1-2, with unresolved D. The CDR3 runs 14 residues. Trimming removed 2 bases from V and 9 bases from J, with 16 bases in between. The germline V gene has CDR1 ENHRY and CDR2 SYGVKD. This CDR3 reads CAISEGGGFSRYTF. The CDR3, as DNA: TGTGCCATCAGTGAGGGAGGAGGATTCAGTCGCTACACCTTC.

This rearrangement joins TRBV11-2 to TRBJ2-3; D possibly corresponds to TRBD1 (6 bases). Germline V gene sequence: CDR1 SGHAT, CDR2 FQNNGV. The CDR3 loop spans 16 amino acids. V shed 1 base and J shed 4 bases, with 15 bases lying between them. CDR3 residues: CASSLGQGLNADTQYF. The CDR3 coding sequence is TGTGCCAGCAGCTTAGGTCAGGGGCTGAACGCAGATACGCAGTATTTT. The variable domain in full, completed from reference TRBV11-2 and TRBJ2-3, reads EAGVAQSPRYKIIEKRQSVAFWCNPISGHATLYWYQQILGQGPKLLIQFQNNGVVDDSQLPKDRFSAERLKGVDSTLKIQPAKLEDSAVYLCASSLGQGLNADTQYFGPGTRLTVL.

This clone was counted once. This chain connects TRBV10-3 to TRBJ1-1; TRBD1 is a possible D gene (6 bases). Trimming took off 2 bases at V and 3 bases at J, with 10 bases between the two ends. The CDR3 spans 14 residues. CDR1 is ENHRY, CDR2 SYGVKD, per germline. As DNA, the CDR3 is TGTGCCATCAGTGAGCGAGGGACATACACTGAAGCTTTCTTT. Its protein is CAISERGTYTEAFF.

Of note for this clone: Other nucleotide sequences from this sample produce the same CDR3. The chain carries TRBV12-3 or TRBV12-4 and TRBJ1-2, with TRBD1 identical over 7 bases. Trimming cost V 1 base and J 8 bases; bases outside gene matches: 4. The CDR3 runs to 13 residues. In nucleotides, the CDR3 is TGTGCCAGCAGTTTAGGGACAGGCGACGGCTACACCTTC. This sequence encodes CASSLGTGDGYTF.

CDR3 DNA sequence: TGCGCCAGCAGTGTGGTCCCTTTGAGGGTCGCTAACACTGAAGCTTTCTTT. Its translation is CASSVVPLRVANTEAFF. The chain is built from TRBV10-1 and TRBJ1-1; D is unclear. V dropped 4 bases and J dropped 2 bases, with 20 bases sitting between them. Germline lookup yields CDR1 WNHNN and CDR2 SYGVQD (reference sequence). This CDR3 region has 17 residues.

The chain uses TRBV28 and TRBJ2-3, with 8 bases that match TRBD2. Germline assignment: CDR1 MDHEN and CDR2 SYDVKM. There are 20 residues in the CDR3. The V and J ends lost 6 bases and 2 bases, in that order; junction bases with no gene match: 22. The DNA of the CDR3 is TGTGCCAGCAGCCAGTTGGCACTAGCGGACCGCCGGAAAAACACAGATACGCAGTATTTT. Its protein is CASSQLALADRRKNTDTQYF. The full variable domain, with the rest looked up from reference TRBV28 and TRBJ2-3, is DVKVTQSSRYLVKRTGEKVFLECVQDMDHENMFWYRQDPGLGLRLIYFSYDVKMKEKGDIPEGYSVSREKKERFSLILESASTNQTSMYLCASSQLALADRRKNTDTQYFGPGTRLTVL.

J is TRBJ2-5 and V is TRBV2; 10 bases align to TRBD1. Germline loops: CDR1 SNHLY, CDR2 FYNNEI. V was clipped by 9 bases and J by 4 bases; unmatched bases: 8. The CDR3 is 14 residues long. CDR3 amino acids: CARRDRGFAETQYF. As DNA, the CDR3 is TGTGCCAGAAGGGACAGGGGTTTCGCAGAGACCCAGTACTTC.

The V and J genes are TRBV5-1 and TRBJ2-3; D unresolved. Germline CDR1 is SGHRS and CDR2 is YFSETQ. This CDR3 region has 16 residues. With 0 bases removed from V and 4 bases from J, the gap between germline ends came to 15 bases. CDR3 sequence: CASSLGGPLGADTQYF. As DNA, the CDR3 is TGCGCCAGCAGCTTGGGAGGTCCGCTTGGAGCAGATACGCAGTATTTT.

In this sample, this clone turned up once. V and J are TRBV7-7 and TRBJ1-3; TRBD1 is a possible D gene (5 bases). This CDR3 has 15 residues. Germline CDR1 and CDR2: SSHAT and FNYEAQ (reference sequence). The germline V and J ends were trimmed by 5 bases and 0 bases, with 11 bases remaining between them. The CDR3 DNA reads as TGTGCCAGCAGCCCCACAGGAGACTCTGGAAACACCATATATTTT. This codes for CASSPTGDSGNTIYF. The full variable domain, in which reference TRBV7-7 and TRBJ1-3 provide the parts outside the CDR3, is GAGVSQSPRYKVTKRGQDVTLRCDPISSHATLYWYQQALGQGPEFLTYFNYEAQPDKSGLPSDRFSAERPEGSISTLTIQRTEQRDSAMYRCASSPTGDSGNTIYFGEGSWLTVV.

The genes are TRBV2 and TRBJ2-1; 15 positions match TRBD2. Germline V gives CDR1 SNHLY, CDR2 FYNNEI. V shed 6 bases and J 14 bases; nucleotides not matched to a gene: 8. The CDR3 consists of 14 residues. The CDR3 DNA is TGTGCCAGCAGGCCCGGGACTAGCGGGGGGAGCAAGTTCTTC. Translating gives CASRPGTSGGSKFF.

The chain is built from TRBV28 and TRBJ1-4; 7 nucleotides align to TRBD1. V shed 5 bases and J 7 bases; nucleotides not matched to a gene: 4. CDR1 and CDR2 (germline): MDHEN, SYDVKM. The CDR3 consists of 13 residues. The CDR3 coding sequence is TGTGCCAGCAGTATCAACAGGGGTGAAAAACTGTTTTTT. This encodes CASSINRGEKLFF.